Each of the 21 T cell receptor beta chains below was sequenced from the same sample in a study of blood T cell repertoires in COVID-19. Measured with immunoSEQ multiplex PCR; TCRdb has only the in-frame clones, and not every one. The sample shows some 73,000 clones, more than 80% of them seen only once. Sequenced sample: peripheral blood. These receptors were taken from a woman of 80 years or more with active or convalescent COVID-19.

The gene calls are TRBV7-2 and TRBJ2-7; TRBD2 matches at 7 bases. CDR1 is SGHTA and CDR2 is FQGNSA in the germline V gene. The length of the CDR3 is 15 residues. The V gene end was trimmed by 5 bases and the J gene end by 2 bases; junction bases not matched to a gene: 9. The chain's CDR3 is CASSLEGGSAYEQYF. The CDR3 nucleotides read TGTGCCAGCAGCCTAGAGGGAGGGTCAGCCTACGAGCAGTACTTC.

V usage is TRBV9 and J usage is TRBJ2-1; 15 bases agree with TRBD2. Germline loops: CDR1 SGDLS, CDR2 YYNGEE. The CDR3 runs to 16 residues. V was pared by 7 bases and J by 8 bases, with 10 bases of the junction left unmatched. CDR3 protein: CASGTSGGQGRDEQFF. The DNA for the CDR3 is TGTGCCAGCGGGACTAGCGGGGGGCAGGGGAGGGATGAGCAGTTCTTC.

The chain uses TRBV28 and TRBJ2-1; tentative D call: TRBD2 (6 bases). CDR3 length equals 16 residues. Trimming pared 6 bases from V and 1 base from J, leaving 16 bases between. Germline V gene sequence: CDR1 MDHEN, CDR2 SYDVKM. The CDR3, as DNA: TGTGCCAGCAGACCCGAACGGGGGACTTCCTACAATGAGCAGTTCTTC. It specifies CASRPERGTSYNEQFF.

This clone was recorded once. The genes are TRBV2 and TRBJ2-7, with D maybe TRBD2 (5 bases). CDR3 length: 14 residues. CDR1 is SNHLY, CDR2 FYNNEI, per germline. V was cut by 0 bases and J by 4 bases, with 10 bases left in between. CDR3 nucleotide sequence: TGTGCCAGCAGTGAAGCTGAATGGGAGTACGAGCAGTACTTC. Residues: CASSEAEWEYEQYF.

This clone was seen at least ten times. The chain uses TRBV3-1 (or the pseudogene TRBV3-2) and TRBJ2-1; perhaps TRBD2 as D (6 bases). The CDR3 extends over 18 amino acids. Germline lookup yields CDR1 LGHDT and CDR2 YNNKEL (reference sequence). V was clipped by 1 base and J by 0 bases, with 16 bases between them. The CDR3 nucleotides are TGTGCCAGCAGCCAAGGGACTGGGGAGGACCACTCCTACAATGAGCAGTTCTTC. Translated: CASSQGTGEDHSYNEQFF.

Only one count was recorded for this clone. The chain is built from TRBV10-3 and TRBJ1-3; the D is unclear. From germline, CDR1 is ENHRY and CDR2 SYGVKD. V dropped 6 bases and J dropped 4 bases, with 13 bases sitting between them. The CDR3 has 14 amino acids. The CDR3 coding sequence is TGTGCCATCAGCCCGAGCCAGGTCGGAAACACCATATATTTT. This translates into CAISPSQVGNTIYF.

The gene calls are TRBV9 and TRBJ2-3; 7 bases fit TRBD2. J gave up 2 bases and V 0 bases, and 3 bases lay outside the gene matches. Per the germline V gene, CDR1 is SGDLS and CDR2 is YYNGEE. The CDR3 has 15 amino acids. Here the CDR3 DNA reads TGTGCCAGCAGCGTAGGGGGGGGAGACACAGATACGCAGTATTTT. Amino acid sequence: CASSVGGGDTDTQYF.

The J gene is TRBJ1-1, the V gene TRBV6-5; D gene uncertain. V lost 0 bases and J 5 bases, leaving 13 bases between the germline ends. This CDR3 region has 15 residues. Germline V gene sequence: CDR1 MNHEY, CDR2 SVGAGI. CDR3 sequence reads: CASSYSGRRGTEAFF. CDR3 nucleotides: TGTGCCAGCAGTTACTCGGGCAGGAGAGGGACTGAAGCTTTCTTT.

The chain carries TRBV6-5 and TRBJ1-4; perhaps TRBD1 as D (6 bases). The CDR3 is 15 residues long. CDR1 MNHEY and CDR2 SVGAGI come from the germline V gene. V was cut by 6 bases and J by 7 bases, with 18 bases left in between. The CDR3 DNA sequence: TGTGCCAGCAGGAGACAGGCTCAAAGGGGTGAAAAACTGTTTTTT. Its protein product is CASRRQAQRGEKLFF.

The chain is built from TRBV27 and TRBJ1-4; 7 bases match TRBD1. CDR1 is MNHEY, CDR2 SMNVEV, per germline (reference sequence). V shed 8 bases, J shed 1 base, and the junction held 4 bases outside the gene matches. The CDR3 length is 14 residues. The CDR3: CASGRQGTNEKLFF. As DNA, the CDR3 is TGTGCCAGCGGGAGACAGGGAACTAATGAAAAACTGTTTTTT.

For this clone: Within the sample, other DNA sequences also encode this same CDR3. The gene calls are TRBV2 and TRBJ2-7; 7 bases line up with TRBD1. The CDR3 covers 17 residues. The trim removed 6 bases at V and 0 bases at J, leaving 14 bases unmatched. CDR1 SNHLY and CDR2 FYNNEI come from the germline V gene. The CDR3 nucleotides are TGTGCCAGCAGGCCGCCAACCACAGGGGCGAGCTCCTACGAGCAGTACTTC. It is translated as CASRPPTTGASSYEQYF.

The chain uses TRBV10-3 and TRBJ1-2, with a possible D match to TRBD1 (5 bases). Trimming shortened V by 3 bases and J by 3 bases, and 11 bases separated the two germline ends. The CDR3 runs to 14 residues. Germline V gene lookup returns CDR1 ENHRY and CDR2 SYGVKD. The CDR3 sequence: CAISDPGLYYGYTF. CDR3 nucleotide sequence: TGTGCCATCAGTGACCCAGGGCTATACTATGGCTACACCTTC.

This clone was counted a few times. The CDR3, as DNA: TGTGCCAGCTCGCGGGGGGATGGAACTGAAGCTTTCTTT. This codes for CASSRGDGTEAFF. The chain links TRBV9 to TRBJ1-1, with D maybe TRBD1 (5 bases). The CDR3 has 13 amino acids. V was shortened by 7 bases and J by 5 bases, with 15 bases between the two germline ends. From germline, CDR1 is SGDLS and CDR2 YYNGEE.

The chain recombines TRBV19 with TRBJ1-3, with D maybe TRBD1 (5 bases). The CDR3 length is 15 residues. The V end lost 6 bases, the J end lost 0 bases, and 12 bases lay between the germline ends. The germline gives CDR1 LNHDA, CDR2 SQIVND (reference sequence). CDR3 protein: CASRTGGSSGNTIYF. Written as DNA, the CDR3 is TGTGCCAGTAGAACAGGCGGATCCTCTGGAAACACCATATATTTT.

This chain joins TRBV6-2 or TRBV6-3 and TRBJ2-7, with a weak D call TRBD1 (6 bases). Germline V CDR1 and CDR2: MNHEY, SVGEGT. The V end was cut by 7 bases, the J end by 1 base, with 17 bases between. CDR3 size: 15 residues. DNA of the CDR3: TGTGCCAGCACCCCTTCCCAGGGGACATCCTACGAGCAGTACTTC. Translated: CASTPSQGTSYEQYF.

This clone was observed a single time. V and J are TRBV7-6 and TRBJ2-5, with 7 bases lining up with TRBD1. CDR3 length: 16 residues. Germline V lookup: CDR1 SGHVS, CDR2 FNYEAQ. After removal of 2 bases from V and 5 bases from J, the junction contained 11 bases not matched to a gene. The CDR3, as DNA: TGTGCCAGCAGCTTACGGGCGACAGGGACGAAGGAGACCCAGTACTTC. Its translation is CASSLRATGTKETQYF.

The chain uses TRBV12-3 or TRBV12-4 and TRBJ2-2; TRBD1 agrees at 8 bases. CDR3 length: 13 amino acids. Losses at the gene ends were 10 bases for V and 4 bases for J; bases not matched to a gene: 5. CDR3 DNA sequence: TGTGCCATCGACAGGGGACCCACCGGGGAGCTGTTTTTT. Translated, it gives CAIDRGPTGELFF.

This clone turned up a few times. The chain is built from TRBV27 and TRBJ1-5, with D unclear. This CDR3 comprises 14 residues. Trimming left V 6 bases short and J 6 bases short, with 15 bases between. Germline-derived CDR1 and CDR2 are MNHEY and SMNVEV (reference sequence). The CDR3 DNA reads TGTGCCAGCAGCCAGACCCATGGCGGTCAGCCCCAGCATTTT. This codes for CASSQTHGGQPQHF.

V usage is TRBV6-2 or TRBV6-3 and J usage is TRBJ2-1, with D perhaps matching TRBD1 (6 bases). From germline, CDR1 is MNHEY and CDR2 SVGEGT. Trimming removed 5 bases at V and 5 bases at J, with 10 bases between. The CDR3 sequence is 13 residues long. This CDR3 is CASSRQEHNEQFF. The CDR3 nucleotides are TGTGCCAGCAGTCGACAGGAACACAATGAGCAGTTCTTC.

The chain combines TRBV28 with TRBJ1-4; tentative D call: TRBD1 (6 bases). The germline V gene has CDR1 MDHEN and CDR2 SYDVKM. This CDR3 is built from 13 residues. Trimming cost V 7 bases and J 8 bases, with 14 bases left between them. The CDR3 sequence: CASTGQKKEKLFF. CDR3 nucleotides: TGTGCCAGCACAGGACAGAAGAAAGAAAAACTGTTTTTT.

V and J are TRBV28 and TRBJ1-2; D is perhaps TRBD1 (6 bases). Trimming left V 10 bases short and J 7 bases short, with 19 bases between. CDR3 length equals 13 residues. Germline assignment: CDR1 MDHEN and CDR2 SYDVKM. The CDR3 reads CAITPRGARGYTF. CDR3 DNA sequence: TGTGCCATAACCCCCCGGGGGGCACGTGGCTACACCTTC.